Presented here are 2 T cell receptor beta chains from one specimen sequenced in a study of T cell changes during pregnancy in multiple sclerosis (dated by TCRdb to the late 2010s). The library was generated by the immunoSEQ multiplex PCR assay. As stored in TCRdb, this immuneACCESS dataset retains in-frame rearrangements with V and J assigned. A fraction of the clones does not appear; measured against another copy, unresolved V genes explain less than half of the discrepancy, and the remainder lacks a known reason. In all, the sample holds 110,000 or so clones, and around 93% of those were seen once. Less than 7.5% of the sample rests with the top ten. Specimen: peripheral blood, collected before pregnancy. Receptor source: a female donor with multiple sclerosis, enrolled in a pregnancy study.

The chain joins TRBV28 to TRBJ2-1; 16 nucleotides line up with TRBD2. CDR3 length equals 19 residues. The V gene's germline CDR1 is MDHEN and CDR2 SYDVKM. The trim removed 6 bases at V and 3 bases at J, leaving 11 bases unmatched. CDR3 bases: TGTGCCAGCAGCCCGGGACTAGCGGGAGGGGTGAGGCACTACAATGAGCAGTTCTTC. The encoded protein is CASSPGLAGGVRHYNEQFF.

This chain links TRBV19 with TRBJ2-1; maybe TRBD1 (6 bases). This CDR3 is 16 amino acids long. The germline V and J ends were trimmed by 5 bases and 2 bases, with 16 bases remaining between them. CDR1 and CDR2 from the germline V gene are LNHDA and SQIVND (reference sequence). The CDR3 DNA reads TGTGCCAGTAGTGCTCGACAGGCTGGAGCCTACAATGAGCAGTTCTTC. As protein: CASSARQAGAYNEQFF.